This TCR beta chain was recorded in a study of cytomegalovirus exposure and HLA in healthy donors. Study results and limitations: The classifier reportedly diagnosed cytomegalovirus status with high sensitivity and specificity. The dataset shows that most TCR sequences were rare, while some public TCRs occurred in many donors.

On this clone itself: Its matching antigen is unknown.

Trimming took 7 bases from V and 5 from J; bases not matched to a gene: 5. This CDR3 has 13 residues. CDR1 SQVTM and CDR2 ANQGSEA come from the germline V gene. The PCR ran on 60 Vbeta and 13 Jbeta primers. TCRdb's copy holds only in-frame clones and misses some; the assay was immunoSEQ multiplex PCR. In total, the table holds roughly 90,000 clones. The chain combines TRBV29-1 with TRBJ2-1, with TRBD1 matching 10 bases. Sequences were obtained from PBMCs. The TCR comes from a man in his forties or fifties in good health and CMV-seropositive. In DNA, the CDR3 is TGCAGCGCTGGACAGGGGGGGCACAATGAGCAGTTCTTC. Translating it yields CSAGQGGHNEQFF.